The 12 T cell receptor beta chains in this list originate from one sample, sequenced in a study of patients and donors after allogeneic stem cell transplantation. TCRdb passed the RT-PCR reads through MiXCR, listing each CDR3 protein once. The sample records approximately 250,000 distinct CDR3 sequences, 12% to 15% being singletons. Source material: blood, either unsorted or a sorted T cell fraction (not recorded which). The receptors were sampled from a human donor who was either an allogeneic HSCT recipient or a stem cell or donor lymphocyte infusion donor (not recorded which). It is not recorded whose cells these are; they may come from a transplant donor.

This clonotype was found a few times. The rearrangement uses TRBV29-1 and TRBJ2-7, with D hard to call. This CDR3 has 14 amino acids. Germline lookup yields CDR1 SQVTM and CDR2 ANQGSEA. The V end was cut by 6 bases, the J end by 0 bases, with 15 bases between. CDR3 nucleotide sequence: TGCAGCGTCCGACTTCTCCGGACCTCCTACGAGCAGTACTTC. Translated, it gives CSVRLLRTSYEQYF.

As DNA, the CDR3 is TGTGCCAGCAGTGAAGAGGCATCAAGCCCCTACGAGCAGTACTTC. Translation gives CASSEEASSPYEQYF. The chain carries TRBV6-1 and TRBJ2-7; D gene unclear. The CDR3 has 15 residues. V gave up 1 base and J gave up 2 bases, with 12 bases separating them. Per germline, CDR1 MNHNS and CDR2 SASEGT.

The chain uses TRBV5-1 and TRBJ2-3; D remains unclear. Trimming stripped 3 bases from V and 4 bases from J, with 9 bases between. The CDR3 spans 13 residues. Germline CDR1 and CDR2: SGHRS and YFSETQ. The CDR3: CASSSLAPDTQYF. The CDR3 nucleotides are TGCGCCAGCAGCTCCCTCGCCCCAGATACGCAGTATTTT.

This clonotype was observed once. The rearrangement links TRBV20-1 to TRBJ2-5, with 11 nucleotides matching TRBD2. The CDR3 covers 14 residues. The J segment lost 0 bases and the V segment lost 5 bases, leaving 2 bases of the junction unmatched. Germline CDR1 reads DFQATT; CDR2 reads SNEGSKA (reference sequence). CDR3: CSAGTSGNQETQYF. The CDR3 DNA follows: TGCAGTGCTGGGACTAGCGGCAACCAAGAGACCCAGTACTTC.

For the CDR3, the DNA is TGTGCCAGCAGTTCCTCGATGGGACAGGGGAACGATGGCTACACCTTC. It is translated as CASSSSMGQGNDGYTF. The chain couples TRBV12-3 or TRBV12-4 to TRBJ1-2, with 10 bases fitting TRBD1. The CDR3 is 16 amino acids. V trimming: 4 bases; J trimming: 6 bases; junction bases outside the gene matches: 11.

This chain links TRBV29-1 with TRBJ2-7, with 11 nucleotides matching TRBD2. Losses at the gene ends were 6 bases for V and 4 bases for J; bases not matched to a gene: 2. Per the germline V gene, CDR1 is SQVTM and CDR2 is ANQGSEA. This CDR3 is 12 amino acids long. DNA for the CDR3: TGCAGCGTGGGACTAGCGGCATACGAGCAGTACTTC. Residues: CSVGLAAYEQYF.

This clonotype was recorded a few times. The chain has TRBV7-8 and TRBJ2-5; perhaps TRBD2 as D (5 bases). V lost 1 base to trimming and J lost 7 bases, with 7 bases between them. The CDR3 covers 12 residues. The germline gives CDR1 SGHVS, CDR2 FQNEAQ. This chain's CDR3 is CASSLVRGTQYF. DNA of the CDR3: TGTGCCAGCAGCTTAGTTCGGGGGACCCAGTACTTC.

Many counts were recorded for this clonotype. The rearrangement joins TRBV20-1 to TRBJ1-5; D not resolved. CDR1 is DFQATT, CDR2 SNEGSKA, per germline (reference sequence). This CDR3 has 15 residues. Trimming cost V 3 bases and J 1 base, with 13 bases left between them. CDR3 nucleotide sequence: TGCAGTGCTAGTATTGCGGACTCAAGCAATCAGCCCCAGCATTTT. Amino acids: CSASIADSSNQPQHF.

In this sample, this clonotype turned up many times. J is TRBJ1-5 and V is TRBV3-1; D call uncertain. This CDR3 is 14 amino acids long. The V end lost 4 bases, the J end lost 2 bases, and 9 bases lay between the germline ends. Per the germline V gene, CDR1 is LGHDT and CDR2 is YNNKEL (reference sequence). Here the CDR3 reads CASSRGIGNQPQHF. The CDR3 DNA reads TGTGCCAGCAGCCGTGGGATTGGCAATCAGCCCCAGCATTTT.

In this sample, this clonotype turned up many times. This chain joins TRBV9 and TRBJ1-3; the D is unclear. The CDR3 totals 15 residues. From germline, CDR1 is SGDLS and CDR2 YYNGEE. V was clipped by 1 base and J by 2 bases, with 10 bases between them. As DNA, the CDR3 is TGTGCCAGCAGCGTATGGCCCACGCCTGGAAACACCATATATTTT. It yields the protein CASSVWPTPGNTIYF.

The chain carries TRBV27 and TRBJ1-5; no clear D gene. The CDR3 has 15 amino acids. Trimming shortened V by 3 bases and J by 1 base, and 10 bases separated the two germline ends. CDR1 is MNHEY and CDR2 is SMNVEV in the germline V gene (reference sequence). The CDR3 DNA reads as TGTGCCAGCAGTTTCCGCTGGAAGAGCAATCAGCCCCAGCATTTT. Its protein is CASSFRWKSNQPQHF.

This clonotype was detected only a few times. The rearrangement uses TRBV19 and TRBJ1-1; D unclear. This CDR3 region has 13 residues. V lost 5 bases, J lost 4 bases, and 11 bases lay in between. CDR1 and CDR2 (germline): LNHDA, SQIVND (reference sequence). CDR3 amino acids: CASSPGVGTEAFF. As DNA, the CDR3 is TGTGCCAGTAGTCCAGGAGTTGGCACTGAAGCTTTCTTT.